These 13 T cell receptor beta chains came from one sample sequenced in a study of cytomegalovirus exposure and HLA in healthy donors. The PCR was carried out with 60 Vbeta primers and 13 Jbeta primers. Libraries were prepared by immunoSEQ multiplex PCR; TCRdb keeps only in-frame clonotypes and omits some of them. The sample lists about 140,000 clones, 70% to 80% occurring once. The sequencing input was PBMCs. These receptors were obtained from a female donor in good health and CMV-seronegative.

The rearrangement joins TRBV6-5 to TRBJ1-4, with a tentative D call TRBD1 (6 bases). Trimming removed 6 bases at V and 5 bases at J, with 16 bases between. The CDR3 runs 15 residues. Germline V CDR1 and CDR2: MNHEY, SVGAGI. As DNA, the CDR3 is TGTGCCAGCAGAACTAGGACAGAGGGGAATGAAAAACTGTTTTTT. This translates into CASRTRTEGNEKLFF.

The V and J genes are TRBV7-8 and TRBJ2-1; TRBD1 matches at 8 bases. The CDR3 totals 13 residues. The J segment lost 10 bases and the V segment lost 4 bases, leaving 6 bases of the junction unmatched. CDR1 and CDR2 from the germline V gene are SGHVS and FQNEAQ. Here the CDR3 reads CASSSTGGWEQFF. Here the CDR3 DNA reads TGTGCCAGCAGCTCCACAGGGGGTTGGGAGCAGTTCTTC.

The chain has TRBV27 and TRBJ1-6; 8 nucleotides match TRBD1. CDR3 length: 14 amino acids. Per germline, CDR1 MNHEY and CDR2 SMNVEV (reference sequence). J lost 7 bases, V lost 6 bases, and 5 bases had no gene match. The CDR3 reads CASRWTGRNSPLHF. CDR3 nucleotides: TGTGCCAGCAGGTGGACAGGGAGAAATTCACCCCTCCACTTT.

This chain connects TRBV4-1 to TRBJ1-4; no firm D call. V was clipped by 1 base and J by 8 bases, with 8 bases between them. The germline V gene has CDR1 MGHRA and CDR2 YSYEKL. The CDR3 is 13 residues long. CDR3 bases: TGCGCCAGCAGCCAAGGGGAGAGCGAAAAACTGTTTTTT. It translates to CASSQGESEKLFF.

The chain has TRBV7-2 and TRBJ1-1; TRBD1 agrees at 10 bases. The CDR3 has 15 amino acids. The J segment lost 6 bases and the V segment lost 5 bases, leaving 9 bases of the junction unmatched. Germline CDR1 is SGHTA and CDR2 is FQGNSA. The CDR3 sequence is CASSTRQGADAEAFF. CDR3 sequence (DNA): TGTGCCAGCAGCACCCGACAGGGGGCGGACGCTGAAGCTTTCTTT. The complete variable domain, with remaining parts taken from reference TRBV7-2 and TRBJ1-1, reads GAGVSQSPSNKVTEKGKDVELRCDPISGHTALYWYRQSLGQGLEFLIYFQGNSAPDKSGLPSDRFSAERTGGSVSTLTIQRTQQEDSAVYLCASSTRQGADAEAFFGQGTRLTVV.

This clone was seen a handful of times. V and J are TRBV19 and TRBJ1-1, with D hard to call. V was shortened by 0 bases and J by 1 base, with 3 bases between the two germline ends. Germline V gene lookup returns CDR1 LNHDA and CDR2 SQIVND (reference sequence). The CDR3 runs to 13 residues. As DNA, the CDR3 is TGTGCCAGTAGTATAGACCGGAACACTGAAGCTTTCTTT. Residues: CASSIDRNTEAFF.

This rearrangement joins TRBV5-1 to TRBJ1-2; 9 positions match TRBD1. The CDR3 has 16 residues. Per germline, CDR1 SGHRS and CDR2 YFSETQ. J gave up 3 bases and V 4 bases, and 10 bases lay outside the gene matches. The CDR3 DNA reads as TGCGCCAGCAGCCCGGGACAGGGCGTTAGGGACTATGGCTACACCTTC. Its translation: CASSPGQGVRDYGYTF.

The chain has TRBV11-2 and TRBJ1-1; no firm D call. The CDR3 spans 14 residues. The germline V gene encodes CDR1 SGHAT and CDR2 FQNNGV. Trimming cost V 5 bases and J 5 bases, with 15 bases left between them. The CDR3 protein is CASSRDLRGTEAFF. In nucleotides, the CDR3 is TGTGCCAGCAGCCGCGACCTCAGAGGGACTGAAGCTTTCTTT.

This clone was counted a single time. This sequence joins TRBV5-4 and TRBJ1-2, with D possibly TRBD1 on 5 matching bases. CDR1 is SGHNT and CDR2 is YYREEE in the germline V gene (reference sequence). This CDR3 region has 15 residues. The V end was cut by 0 bases, the J end by 0 bases, with 9 bases between. CDR3 in amino acids: CASSLGGPTNYGYTF. In DNA, the CDR3 is TGTGCCAGCAGCTTGGGGGGCCCCACTAACTATGGCTACACCTTC.

The CDR3 protein is CASSPHRTSGTPNEQFF. DNA for the CDR3: TGTGCCAGCAGCCCCCACAGGACTAGCGGGACCCCCAATGAGCAGTTCTTC. The V gene is TRBV4-2, the J gene TRBJ2-1, with 12 positions matching TRBD2. This CDR3 comprises 17 residues. Germline lookup yields CDR1 LGHNA and CDR2 YNFKEQ. V gave up 4 bases and J gave up 6 bases; unmatched junction bases: 10.

This rearrangement joins TRBV2 to TRBJ1-1, with D maybe TRBD1 (6 bases). Germline lookup yields CDR1 SNHLY and CDR2 FYNNEI. This CDR3 spans 15 amino acids. Trimming removed 4 bases from V and 0 bases from J, with 12 bases in between. The CDR3 coding sequence is TGTGCCAGCAGTGCCAGGGAGGGGGTGAACACTGAAGCTTTCTTT. It encodes CASSAREGVNTEAFF.

The chain joins TRBV9 to TRBJ2-3; 10 nucleotides align to TRBD1. Unmatched junction bases numbered 3, after V lost 4 bases and J lost 1 base. Germline-derived CDR1 and CDR2 are SGDLS and YYNGEE. CDR3 length: 15 amino acids. In nucleotides, the CDR3 is TGTGCCAGCAGCCTGGGGACAGGGGGCACAGATACGCAGTATTTT. This translates into CASSLGTGGTDTQYF.

V usage is TRBV19 and J usage is TRBJ1-1; possible D gene TRBD1, 5 bases. The V end lost 4 bases, the J end lost 8 bases, and 17 bases lay between the germline ends. The CDR3 loop spans 14 amino acids. Germline-derived CDR1 and CDR2 are LNHDA and SQIVND (reference sequence). The DNA of the CDR3 is TGTGCCAGTAGTAGGCTGGGGCTTAGGGGAGAAGCTTTCTTT. Its translation is CASSRLGLRGEAFF. Combining the CDR3 with reference TRBV19 and TRBJ1-1 gives the whole variable domain DGGITQSPKYLFRKEGQNVTLSCEQNLNHDAMYWYRQDPGQGLRLIYYSQIVNDFQKGDIAEGYSVSREKKESFPLTVTSAQKNPTAFYLCASSRLGLRGEAFFGQGTRLTVV.